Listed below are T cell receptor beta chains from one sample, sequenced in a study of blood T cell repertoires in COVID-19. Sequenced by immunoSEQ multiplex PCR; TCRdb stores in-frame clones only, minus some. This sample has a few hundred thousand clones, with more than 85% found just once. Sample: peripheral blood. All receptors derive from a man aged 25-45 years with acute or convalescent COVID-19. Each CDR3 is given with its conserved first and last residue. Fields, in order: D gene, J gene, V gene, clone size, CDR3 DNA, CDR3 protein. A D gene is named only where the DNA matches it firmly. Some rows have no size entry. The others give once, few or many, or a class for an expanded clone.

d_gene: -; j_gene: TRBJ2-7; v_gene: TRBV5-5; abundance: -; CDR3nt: TGTGCCAGCAGCCACGGGACAAGCTTCGAGCAGTACTTC; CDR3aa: CASSHGTSFEQYF
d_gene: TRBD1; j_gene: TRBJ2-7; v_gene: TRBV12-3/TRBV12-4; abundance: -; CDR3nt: TGTGCCAGCAGTGGGGACAGACCCCGGGGGCAGTACTTC; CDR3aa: CASSGDRPRGQYF
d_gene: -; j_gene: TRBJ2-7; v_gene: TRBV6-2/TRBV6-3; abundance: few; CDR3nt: TGTGCCAGCAGTTATAACTCCTACGAGCAGTACTTC; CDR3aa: CASSYNSYEQYF
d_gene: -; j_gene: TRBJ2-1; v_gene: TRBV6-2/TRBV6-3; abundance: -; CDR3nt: TGTGCCAGCAGTTACGAGGGCGTAGAGCAGTTCTTC; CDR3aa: CASSYEGVEQFF
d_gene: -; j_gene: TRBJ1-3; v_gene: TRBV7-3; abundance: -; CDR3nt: TGTGCCAGCAGCTTGGGGGGGTCAGGAAACACCATATATTTT; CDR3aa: CASSLGGSGNTIYF
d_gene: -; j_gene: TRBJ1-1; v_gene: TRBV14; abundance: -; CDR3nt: TGTGCCAGCAGCCAAGATCAGGGAATTAGAGCTTTCTTT; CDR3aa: CASSQDQGIRAFF
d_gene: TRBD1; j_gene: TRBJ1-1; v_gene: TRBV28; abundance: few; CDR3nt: TGTGCCAGCAGTCCCCTGAGGACAGGGGGGCATACTGAAGCTTTCTTT; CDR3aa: CASSPLRTGGHTEAFF
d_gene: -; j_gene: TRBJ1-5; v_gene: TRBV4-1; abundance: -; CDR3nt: TGCGCCAGCAGCCAATATAGTGGGCGAAATCAGCCCCAGCATTTT; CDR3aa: CASSQYSGRNQPQHF
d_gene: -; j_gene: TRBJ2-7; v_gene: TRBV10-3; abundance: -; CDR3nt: TGTGCCATCAGTGAGTCGGACTATTTCGAGCAGTACTTC; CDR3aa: CAISESDYFEQYF
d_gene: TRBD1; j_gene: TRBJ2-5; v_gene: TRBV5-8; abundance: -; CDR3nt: TGTGCCAGCACCACCCCCCAGGACAGGGTTGAGACCCAGTACTTC; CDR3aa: CASTTPQDRVETQYF